The 17 T cell receptor beta chains in this list originate from one sample, sequenced in a study of prognosis after radiotherapy for stage I lung cancer. From genomic DNA, TCR beta CDR3 was amplified by two-round multiplex PCR. Amplification in first-round PCR relied on primers specific to each TRBV and TRBJ gene. From the multiplex PCR reads, TCRdb called clonotypes with MiXCR, one entry per CDR3 protein. Of roughly 16,000 distinct CDR3 sequences detected, around 29% appear once; the ten largest clones hold roughly 23%. Sequencing used PBMCs, obtained before or after stereotactic body radiation therapy (not recorded which). Receptor source: a donor aged 50 or older with non-small cell lung cancer.

A remark on this clonotype: Given a far larger clone just one base away, this is likely a sequencing read error. V gene TRBV6-2 or TRBV6-3 combines with J gene TRBJ2-7; D ambiguous. V dropped 5 bases and J dropped 7 bases, with 18 bases sitting between them. CDR1 is MNHEY and CDR2 is SVGEGT in the germline V gene. CDR3 length equals 14 residues. CDR3 nucleotides: TGTGCCAGCAGTGTTCTGGGCAGCGTGGGTGAGCAGTACTTC. Amino acid sequence: CASSVLGSVGEQYF.

The CDR3 coding sequence is TGTGCCAGCAGGCGCGCCGGGACAGGGGTATATGGCTACACCTTC. Its protein product is CASRRAGTGVYGYTF. The chain combines TRBV11-2 with TRBJ1-2, with TRBD1 matching 10 bases. After removal of 6 bases from V and 5 bases from J, the junction contained 9 bases not matched to a gene. Germline V gene data show CDR1 as SGHAT and CDR2 as FQNNGV. The CDR3 has 15 amino acids. Full variable domain (outside the CDR3, taken from reference TRBV11-2 and TRBJ1-2): EAGVAQSPRYKIIEKRQSVAFWCNPISGHATLYWYQQILGQGPKLLIQFQNNGVVDDSQLPKDRFSAERLKGVDSTLKIQPAKLEDSAVYLCASRRAGTGVYGYTFGSGTRLTVV.

This clonotype was detected many times. The chain couples TRBV5-1 to TRBJ2-3, with TRBD2 matching 8 bases. CDR3 size: 15 residues. J lost 3 bases, V lost 4 bases, and 7 bases had no gene match. Germline CDR1 reads SGHRS; CDR2 reads YFSETQ. CDR3 DNA: TGCGCCAGCAGCACAAGCGGGAGCGCGACAGATACGCAGTATTTT. Translation gives CASSTSGSATDTQYF.

The table lists this clonotype with a count of one. This may arise from a read error, as a much more abundant clone is one base away. The chain has TRBV6-5 and TRBJ1-5; D uncertain. Germline assignment: CDR1 MNHEY and CDR2 SVGAGI. The CDR3 spans 16 residues. This CDR3 reads CASSYGLDLSNQPQNF. Written as DNA, the CDR3 is TGTGCCAGCAGTTACGGCCTAGACCTTAGCAATCAGCCCCAGAATTTT.

This clonotype was detected ten times or more. The junction departs from the called germline gene at one end, perhaps through a read error. The CDR3 nucleotides read TGTGCCAGCAGTTCAGTCCTTGTCGCCACCTACGAGCAATACTTC. Translating it yields CASSSVLVATYEQYF. The rearrangement links TRBV6-2 or TRBV6-3 to TRBJ2-7; no firm D call. Germline-derived CDR1 and CDR2 are MNHEY and SVGEGT. CDR3 length equals 15 residues.

This clonotype was seen repeatedly, ten times or more. The V and J genes are TRBV28 and TRBJ1-1; no clear D gene. The CDR3 is 15 residues long. Germline V lookup: CDR1 MDHEN, CDR2 SYDVKM. The V gene lost 6 bases and the J gene lost 1 base, with 15 bases spanning the gap. The CDR3 nucleotides read TGTGCCAGCAGAGTCCCGGGGAGCGGGAACACTGAAGCTTTCTTT. This encodes CASRVPGSGNTEAFF.

This clonotype is medium-sized (0.01 to 0.1%) within its sample. The V gene is TRBV20-1, the J gene TRBJ2-1; D is unclear. The V and J ends lost 0 bases and 0 bases respectively, with 9 bases between them. The germline CDR1 and CDR2 sequences are DFQATT and SNEGSKA (reference sequence). The CDR3 runs to 15 residues. The CDR3 coding sequence is TGCAGTGCTAGAGATGTTGGAAGCTCCTACAATGAGCAGTTCTTC. Encoded protein: CSARDVGSSYNEQFF.

V is TRBV20-1 and J is TRBJ2-3; 7 bases fit TRBD2. CDR1 and CDR2 from the germline V gene are DFQATT and SNEGSKA (reference sequence). This CDR3 contains 13 residues. Losses at the gene ends were 6 bases for V and 3 bases for J; bases not matched to a gene: 6. As DNA, the CDR3 is TGCAGTGCGCGGGGGAGCTTGACAGATACGCAGTATTTT. This translates into CSARGSLTDTQYF.

This clonotype is labeled medium-sized (0.01 to 0.1%). This chain uses TRBV6-1 with TRBJ2-1, with 11 nucleotides matching TRBD1. Losses at the gene ends were 6 bases for V and 1 base for J; bases not matched to a gene: 14. Germline V gene lookup returns CDR1 MNHNS and CDR2 SASEGT. The CDR3 sequence is 19 residues long. The CDR3 loop reads CASSPNPRTGGWSYNEQFF. CDR3 nucleotides: TGTGCCAGCAGCCCGAACCCTCGGACAGGGGGCTGGTCCTACAATGAGCAGTTCTTC.

This clonotype was detected ten times or more. The chain has TRBV5-8 and TRBJ2-2, with D tentatively TRBD2 (5 bases). The ends were cut back, 8 bases at V and 6 bases at J, with 20 bases in the middle. CDR3 size: 15 residues. CDR1 is SGHTS, CDR2 YDEGEE, per germline. The DNA of the CDR3 is TGTGCCAGAAATGGACTCAAAGAAGGATCCGGGGAGCTGTTTTTT. It specifies CARNGLKEGSGELFF.

At least ten counts were recorded for this clonotype. The genes are TRBV20-1 and TRBJ2-7; D is uncertain. V was clipped by 6 bases and J by 2 bases, with 8 bases between them. CDR1 and CDR2 (germline): DFQATT, SNEGSKA (reference sequence). There are 11 residues in the CDR3. This CDR3 is CSARRTYEQYF. CDR3 nucleotides: TGCAGTGCAAGACGGACCTACGAGCAGTACTTC.

This clonotype has only a few counts. The chain is built from TRBV5-6 and TRBJ2-4; possibly TRBD2 for D (5 bases). This CDR3 contains 18 residues. From germline, CDR1 is SGHDT and CDR2 YYEEEE. V lost 4 bases to trimming and J lost 8 bases, with 28 bases between them. DNA of the CDR3: TGTGCCAGCAGCAGTCTGAGCTTGGGTTTTCGGGGATTTCACATTCAGTACTTC. It translates to CASSSLSLGFRGFHIQYF. Combining the CDR3 with reference TRBV5-6 and TRBJ2-4 gives the whole variable domain DAGVTQSPTHLIKTRGQQVTLRCSPKSGHDTVSWYQQALGQGPQFIFQYYEEEERQRGNFPDRFSGHQFPNYSSELNVNALLLGDSALYLCASSSLSLGFRGFHIQYFGAGTRLSVL.

This clonotype was seen repeatedly, ten times or more. This chain links TRBV7-9 with TRBJ2-3; D may be TRBD1 (5 bases). CDR1 and CDR2 (germline): SEHNR, FQNEAQ (reference sequence). V lost 6 bases to trimming and J lost 2 bases, with 9 bases between them. This CDR3 comprises 13 residues. Written as DNA, the CDR3 is TGTGCCAGCAGTTACAGGAACACAGATACGCAGTATTTT. Translated, it gives CASSYRNTDTQYF.

This clonotype was observed a handful of times. An end of the junction does not agree with germline; a read error may underlie this. This chain links TRBV20-1 with TRBJ2-3, with D maybe TRBD2 (6 bases). Germline CDR1 DFQATT, CDR2 SNEGSKA (reference sequence). The CDR3 extends over 15 amino acids. CDR3 in DNA: TGCATTGCTAGAGATAGGACTACTAGCACAGATACTCAGTATTTT. This gives the protein CIARDRTTSTDTQYF.

With respect to this clonotype: A read error likely explains this, since a far larger clone differs by one base. This chain joins TRBV6-9 and TRBJ1-1; D is unresolved. The V end lost 3 bases, the J end lost 7 bases, and 9 bases lay between the germline ends. The CDR3 has 12 amino acids. Looked up from germline, CDR1 is MNHGY and CDR2 is SVAAGI. This chain's CDR3 is CASSYRLGEAFF. The CDR3 DNA follows: TGTGCCAGCAGTTACCGACTGGGTGAAGCTTTCTTT.

In its sample, this clonotype ranks as large. The rearrangement uses TRBV6-6 and TRBJ1-1; possible D gene TRBD1, 6 bases. Germline V CDR1 and CDR2: MNHNY, SVGAGI (reference sequence). The CDR3 is 13 residues long. V gave up 0 bases and J gave up 11 bases, with 13 bases separating them. CDR3: CASSYSPQGDAFF. The CDR3 DNA sequence: TGTGCCAGCAGTTACTCCCCACAGGGTGATGCTTTCTTT.

Many counts were recorded for this clonotype. The chain joins TRBV25-1 to TRBJ1-3, with D unclear. V lost 4 bases and J 4 bases, leaving 5 bases between the germline ends. CDR1 is MGHDK and CDR2 is SYGVNS in the germline V gene. The CDR3 sequence is 12 residues long. For the CDR3, the DNA is TGTGCCAGCAGTGTTGTAGGAAACACCATATATTTT. Amino acid sequence: CASSVVGNTIYF.